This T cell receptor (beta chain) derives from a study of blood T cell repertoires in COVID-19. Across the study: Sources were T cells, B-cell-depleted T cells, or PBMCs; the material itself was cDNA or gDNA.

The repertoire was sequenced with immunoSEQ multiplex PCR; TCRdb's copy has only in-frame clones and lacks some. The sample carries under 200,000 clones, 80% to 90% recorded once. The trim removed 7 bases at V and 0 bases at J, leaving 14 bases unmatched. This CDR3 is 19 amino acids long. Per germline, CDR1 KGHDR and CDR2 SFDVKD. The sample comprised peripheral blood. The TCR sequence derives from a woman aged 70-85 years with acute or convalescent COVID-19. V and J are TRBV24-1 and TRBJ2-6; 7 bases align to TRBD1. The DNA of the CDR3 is TGTGCCACCAGGGAGAGGCCGGGACAGCGAGTCTCTGGGGCCAACGTCCTGACTTTC. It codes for CATRERPGQRVSGANVLTF.